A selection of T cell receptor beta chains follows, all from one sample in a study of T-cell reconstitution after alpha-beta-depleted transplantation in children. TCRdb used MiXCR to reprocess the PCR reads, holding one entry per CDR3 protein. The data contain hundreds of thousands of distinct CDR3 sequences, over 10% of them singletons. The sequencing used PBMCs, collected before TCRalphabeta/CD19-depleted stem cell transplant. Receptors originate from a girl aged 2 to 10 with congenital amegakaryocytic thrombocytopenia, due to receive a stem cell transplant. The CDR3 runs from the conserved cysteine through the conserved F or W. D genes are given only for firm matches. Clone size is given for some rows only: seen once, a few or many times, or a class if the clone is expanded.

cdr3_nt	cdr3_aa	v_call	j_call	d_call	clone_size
TGTGCCAGCAGCGTAGCCCCCTCGGTCAATGAGCAGTTCTTC	CASSVAPSVNEQFF	TRBV9	TRBJ2-1	NA	NA
TGCGCCAGCAGCAAAACACTAGGCCCTTCTGAGCAGTTCTTC	CASSKTLGPSEQFF	TRBV5-1	TRBJ2-1	NA	NA
TGCAGTGCTCTGGGGGGTGGGTACGGCTACACCTTC	CSALGGGYGYTF	TRBV20-1	TRBJ1-2	NA	many
TGCAGTGCTAGGGGGAGGTCCTATAATTCACCCCTCCACTTT	CSARGRSYNSPLHF	TRBV20-1	TRBJ1-6	NA	many
TGCAGCGACGTGTCTTACGACCGGAATGAGCAGTTCTTC	CSDVSYDRNEQFF	TRBV29-1	TRBJ2-1	NA	NA
TGTGCCAGCAGTGAAGCCGCAGGGGGGGTTCAGCCCCAGCATTTT	CASSEAAGGVQPQHF	TRBV6-1	TRBJ1-5	TRBD1	few
TGTGCCTGGACCGGGGCGAGGGCAGATACGCAGTATTTT	CAWTGARADTQYF	TRBV30	TRBJ2-3	NA	NA
TGTGCCAGCAGCTTAGGAGCGAGCTCCTATAATTCACCCCTCCACTTT	CASSLGASSYNSPLHF	TRBV7-2	TRBJ1-6	NA	few
TGTGCCAGCAGTGTACAGGGAGGCAATCAGCCCCAGCATTTT	CASSVQGGNQPQHF	TRBV12-3/TRBV12-4	TRBJ1-5	NA	many
TGCGCCAGCAGCTTGGAACTAGTCGGGGAGCAGTTCTTC	CASSLELVGEQFF	TRBV5-1	TRBJ2-1	NA	many
TGCAGCGTTCAGGGGGCCGACGAGACCCAGTACTTC	CSVQGADETQYF	TRBV29-1	TRBJ2-5	TRBD1	many